This T cell receptor (beta chain) was identified in a study of blood T cell repertoires in COVID-19. CDR3 length equals 15 residues. J lost 5 bases, V lost 6 bases, and 11 bases had no gene match. Germline CDR1 is LNHDA and CDR2 is SQIVND (reference sequence). Per the original methods: Counts of nucleated cells, estimated from reference gene primer amplification, were obtained. Generated by immunoSEQ multiplex PCR, the TCRdb table keeps only in-frame clones and is missing some. The DNA gave D and trimming, while V, J and clone size come from that table. The table has around 130,000 clones, roughly 84% seen once; the top ten hold about 3.9%.

This rearrangement joins TRBV19 to TRBJ1-2; 8 positions agree with TRBD1. The TCR comes from a man aged 55 to 70 with acute or convalescent COVID-19. Sequenced input: peripheral blood. DNA for the CDR3: TGTGCCAGTAGAATGGGACAGGCGGTGACTTATGGCTACACCTTC. It yields the protein CASRMGQAVTYGYTF.